This TCR beta chain was captured by sequencing in a study of CD8 T cells in ankylosing spondylitis. Study conclusions and caveats: What appeared characteristic of ankylosing spondylitis blood was a TCR beta motif of several highly homologous variants. Reportedly, disease-linked clones are significantly enriched in ankylosing spondylitis patients' matched synovial fluid. The authors found the disease-linked clones to be CD8+ and relatively rare in peripheral blood.

Quantitative 5'-RACE was performed with molecular barcodes, and it yielded the TCR beta libraries. MiXCR was run by TCRdb on the 5' RACE reads, yielding one entry per CDR3 protein. Seen here are 250,000 to 400,000 distinct CDR3 sequences, roughly 11% observed once, and the top ten hold roughly 9%. This clonotype came up many times. As yet, its antigen is unknown. Sequencing was carried out using blood, either unsorted or a sorted T cell fraction (not recorded which). The source is a female donor with ankylosing spondylitis or in good health (not recorded which).

CDR3 sequence reads: CASSLIQGEAFF. Here the CDR3 DNA reads TGTGCCAGCAGTTTGATACAGGGTGAAGCTTTCTTT. V gene TRBV5-5 combines with J gene TRBJ1-1; D might be TRBD1 (6 bases). Germline values: CDR1 SGHKS, CDR2 YYEKEE (reference sequence). V dropped 5 bases and J dropped 7 bases, with 12 bases sitting between them. The CDR3 loop spans 12 amino acids.